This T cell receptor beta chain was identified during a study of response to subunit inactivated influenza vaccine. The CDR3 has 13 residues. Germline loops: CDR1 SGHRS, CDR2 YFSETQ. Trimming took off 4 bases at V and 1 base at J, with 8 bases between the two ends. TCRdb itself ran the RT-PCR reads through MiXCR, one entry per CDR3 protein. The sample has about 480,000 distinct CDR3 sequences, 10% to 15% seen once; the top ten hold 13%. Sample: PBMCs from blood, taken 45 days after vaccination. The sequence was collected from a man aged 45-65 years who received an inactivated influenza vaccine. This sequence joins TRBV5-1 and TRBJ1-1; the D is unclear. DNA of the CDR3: TGCGCCAGCAGCGGGCTACCGAACACTGAAGCTTTCTTT. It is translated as CASSGLPNTEAFF.